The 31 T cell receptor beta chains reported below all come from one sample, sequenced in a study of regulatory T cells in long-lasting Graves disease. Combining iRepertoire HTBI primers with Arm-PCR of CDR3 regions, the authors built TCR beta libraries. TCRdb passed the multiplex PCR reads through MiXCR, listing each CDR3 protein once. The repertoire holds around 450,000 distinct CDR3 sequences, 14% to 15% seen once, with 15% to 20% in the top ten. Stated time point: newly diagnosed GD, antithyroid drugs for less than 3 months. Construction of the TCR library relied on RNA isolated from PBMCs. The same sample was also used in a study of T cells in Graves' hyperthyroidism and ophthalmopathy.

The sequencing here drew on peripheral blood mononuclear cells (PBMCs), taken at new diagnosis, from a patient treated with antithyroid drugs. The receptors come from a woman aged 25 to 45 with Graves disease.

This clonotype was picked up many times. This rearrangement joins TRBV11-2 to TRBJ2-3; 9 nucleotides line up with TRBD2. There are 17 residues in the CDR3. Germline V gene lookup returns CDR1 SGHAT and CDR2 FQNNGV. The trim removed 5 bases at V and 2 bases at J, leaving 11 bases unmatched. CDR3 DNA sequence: TGTGCCAGCAGCCCACGCGGGGCGGGAGGGCTCACAGATACGCAGTATTTT. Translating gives CASSPRGAGGLTDTQYF.

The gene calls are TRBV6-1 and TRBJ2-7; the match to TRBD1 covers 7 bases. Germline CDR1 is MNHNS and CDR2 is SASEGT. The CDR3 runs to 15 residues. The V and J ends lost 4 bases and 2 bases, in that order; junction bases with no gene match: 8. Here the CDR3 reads CASSGDRRATYEQYF. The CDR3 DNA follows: TGTGCCAGCAGTGGGGACAGAAGAGCCACCTACGAGCAGTACTTC.

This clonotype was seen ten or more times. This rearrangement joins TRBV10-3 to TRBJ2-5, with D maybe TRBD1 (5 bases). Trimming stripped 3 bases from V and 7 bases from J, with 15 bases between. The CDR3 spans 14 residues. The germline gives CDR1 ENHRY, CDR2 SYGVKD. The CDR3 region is CAISDQGKLGTQYF. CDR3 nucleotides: TGTGCCATCAGTGACCAGGGAAAGCTGGGGACCCAGTACTTC.

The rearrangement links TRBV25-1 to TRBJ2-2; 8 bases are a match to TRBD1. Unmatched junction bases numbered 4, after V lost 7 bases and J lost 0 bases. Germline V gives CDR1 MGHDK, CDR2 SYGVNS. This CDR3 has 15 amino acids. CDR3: CASNGQGANTGELFF. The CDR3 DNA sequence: TGTGCCAGCAATGGACAGGGCGCGAACACCGGGGAGCTGTTTTTT.

CDR3 protein: CASSQAATTGTSGYEQYF. Here the CDR3 DNA reads TGCGCCAGCAGCCAAGCTGCCACGACCGGGACTAGCGGTTACGAGCAGTACTTC. This sequence joins TRBV4-1 and TRBJ2-7; 11 bases line up with TRBD2. The CDR3 length is 18 residues. Germline CDR1 is MGHRA and CDR2 is YSYEKL. V was clipped by 1 base and J by 4 bases; unmatched bases: 12.

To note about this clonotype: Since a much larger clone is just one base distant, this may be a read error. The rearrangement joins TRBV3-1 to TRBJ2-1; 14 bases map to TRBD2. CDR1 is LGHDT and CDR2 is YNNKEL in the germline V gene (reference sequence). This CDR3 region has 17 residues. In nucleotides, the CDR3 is TGTGCCAACAGCCAAGGGTATCCGACTAGCGGGAGGGATGAGCAGTTCTTC. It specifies CANSQGYPTSGRDEQFF.

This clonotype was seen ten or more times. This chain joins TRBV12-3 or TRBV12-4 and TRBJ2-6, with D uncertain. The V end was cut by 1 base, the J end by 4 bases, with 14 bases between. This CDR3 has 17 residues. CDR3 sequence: CASSLESLVPGANVLTF. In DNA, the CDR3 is TGTGCCAGCAGTTTAGAATCCCTTGTTCCCGGGGCCAACGTCCTGACTTTC.

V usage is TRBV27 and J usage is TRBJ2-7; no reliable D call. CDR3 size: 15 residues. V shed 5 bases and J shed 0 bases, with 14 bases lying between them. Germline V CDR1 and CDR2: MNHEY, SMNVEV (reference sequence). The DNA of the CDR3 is TGTGCCAGCAGTCCCATGACTCCTAGCTCCTACGAGCAGTACTTC. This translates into CASSPMTPSSYEQYF.

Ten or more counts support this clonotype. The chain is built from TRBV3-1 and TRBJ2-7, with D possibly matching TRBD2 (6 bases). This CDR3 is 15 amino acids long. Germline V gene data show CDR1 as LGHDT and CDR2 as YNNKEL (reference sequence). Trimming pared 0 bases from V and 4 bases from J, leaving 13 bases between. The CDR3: CASSQEEAGEYEQYF. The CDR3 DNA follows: TGTGCCAGCAGCCAAGAGGAAGCGGGTGAGTACGAGCAGTACTTC.

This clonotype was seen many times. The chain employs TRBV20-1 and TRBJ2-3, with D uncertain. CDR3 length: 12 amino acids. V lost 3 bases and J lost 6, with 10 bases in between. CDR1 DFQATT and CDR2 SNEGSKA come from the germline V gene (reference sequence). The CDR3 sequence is CSARAVGDTQYF. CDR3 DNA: TGCAGTGCTAGGGCGGTGGGGGATACGCAGTATTTT.

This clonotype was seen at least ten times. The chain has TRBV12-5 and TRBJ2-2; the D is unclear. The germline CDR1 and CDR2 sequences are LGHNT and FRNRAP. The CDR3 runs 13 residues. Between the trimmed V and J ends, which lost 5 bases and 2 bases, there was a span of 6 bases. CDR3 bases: TGTGCTAGTGGTCCTTCTAACACCGGGGAGCTGTTTTTT. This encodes CASGPSNTGELFF. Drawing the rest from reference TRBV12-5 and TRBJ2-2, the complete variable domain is DARVTQTPRHKVTEMGQEVTMRCQPILGHNTVFWYRQTMMQGLELLAYFRNRAPLDDSGMPKDRFSAEMPDATLATLKIQPSEPRDSAVYFCASGPSNTGELFFGEGSRLTVL.

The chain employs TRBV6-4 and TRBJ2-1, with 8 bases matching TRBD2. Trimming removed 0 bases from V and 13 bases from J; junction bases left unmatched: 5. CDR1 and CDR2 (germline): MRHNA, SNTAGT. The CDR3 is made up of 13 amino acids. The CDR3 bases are TGTGCCAGCAGTGACTCGCCGGGAGGGAAACAGTTCTTC. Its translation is CASSDSPGGKQFF.

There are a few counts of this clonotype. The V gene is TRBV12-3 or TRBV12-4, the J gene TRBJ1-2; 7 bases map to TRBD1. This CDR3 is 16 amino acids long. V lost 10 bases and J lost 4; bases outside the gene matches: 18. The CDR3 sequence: CATSGTDQANIYGYTF. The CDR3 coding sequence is TGTGCCACCTCCGGGACAGATCAAGCCAACATCTATGGCTACACCTTC.

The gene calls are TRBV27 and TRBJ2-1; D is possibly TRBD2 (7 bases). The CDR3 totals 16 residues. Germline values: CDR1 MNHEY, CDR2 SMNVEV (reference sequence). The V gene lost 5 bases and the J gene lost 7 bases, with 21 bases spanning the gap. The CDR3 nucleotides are TGTGCCAGCAGTCCCTTAAAGGGAGGGGGAGGGAATGAGCAGTTCTTC. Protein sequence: CASSPLKGGGGNEQFF.

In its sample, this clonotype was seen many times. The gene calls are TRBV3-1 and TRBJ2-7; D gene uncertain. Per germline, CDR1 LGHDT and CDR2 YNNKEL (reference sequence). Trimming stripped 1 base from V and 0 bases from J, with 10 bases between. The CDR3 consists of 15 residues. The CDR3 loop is CASSQVGASSYEQYF. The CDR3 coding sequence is TGTGCCAGCAGCCAAGTTGGCGCCAGCTCCTACGAGCAGTACTTC.

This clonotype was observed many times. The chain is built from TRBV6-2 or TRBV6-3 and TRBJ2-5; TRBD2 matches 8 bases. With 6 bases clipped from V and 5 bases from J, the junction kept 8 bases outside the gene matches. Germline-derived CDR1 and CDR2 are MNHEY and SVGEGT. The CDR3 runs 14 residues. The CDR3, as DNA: TGTGCCAGCAGACACGGGGGGGCTCAGGAGACCCAGTACTTC. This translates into CASRHGGAQETQYF.

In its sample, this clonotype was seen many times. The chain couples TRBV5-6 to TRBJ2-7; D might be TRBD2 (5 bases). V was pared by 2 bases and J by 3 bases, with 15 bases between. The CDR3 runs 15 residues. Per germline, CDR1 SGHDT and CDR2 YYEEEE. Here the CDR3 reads CASSFGEPSHYEQYF. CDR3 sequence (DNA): TGTGCCAGCAGCTTCGGGGAACCAAGTCACTACGAGCAGTACTTC.

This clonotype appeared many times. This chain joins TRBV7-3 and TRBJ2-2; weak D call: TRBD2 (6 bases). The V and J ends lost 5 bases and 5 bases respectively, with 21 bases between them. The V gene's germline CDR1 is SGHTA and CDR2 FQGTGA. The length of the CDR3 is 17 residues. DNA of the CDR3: TGTGCCAGCAGCCCCCGAGGCGGGACTCCTTTTACCGGGGAGCTGTTTTTT. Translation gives CASSPRGGTPFTGELFF.

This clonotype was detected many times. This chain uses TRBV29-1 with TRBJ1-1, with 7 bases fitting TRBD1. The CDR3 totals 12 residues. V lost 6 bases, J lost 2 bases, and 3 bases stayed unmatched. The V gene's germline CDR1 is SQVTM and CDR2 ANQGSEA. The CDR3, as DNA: TGCAGCGTGGGACAGAGTAACACTGAAGCTTTCTTT. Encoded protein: CSVGQSNTEAFF.

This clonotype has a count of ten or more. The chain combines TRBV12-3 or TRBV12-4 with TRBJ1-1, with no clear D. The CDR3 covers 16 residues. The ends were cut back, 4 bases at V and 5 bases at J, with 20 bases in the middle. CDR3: CASSWSAVNGRTEAFF. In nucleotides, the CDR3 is TGTGCCAGCAGTTGGTCGGCCGTCAACGGACGGACTGAAGCTTTCTTT.

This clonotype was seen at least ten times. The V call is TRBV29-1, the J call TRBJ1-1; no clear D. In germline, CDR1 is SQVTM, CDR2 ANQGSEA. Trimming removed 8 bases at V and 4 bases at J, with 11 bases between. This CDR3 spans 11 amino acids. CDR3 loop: CSTALGTEAFF. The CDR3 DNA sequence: TGCAGCACCGCTTTGGGCACTGAAGCTTTCTTT.

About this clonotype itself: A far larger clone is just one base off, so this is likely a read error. For the CDR3, the DNA is TGTGCCAGCAGCTTAGATTTGGAAGAGATCCAGTACTTC. This codes for CASSLDLEEIQYF. The J gene is TRBJ2-3, the V gene TRBV7-8, with D unclear. The end of the DNA is better explained by TRBJ2-5, so the J call may be wrong. This CDR3 spans 13 amino acids. Germline CDR1 is SGHVS and CDR2 is FQNEAQ.

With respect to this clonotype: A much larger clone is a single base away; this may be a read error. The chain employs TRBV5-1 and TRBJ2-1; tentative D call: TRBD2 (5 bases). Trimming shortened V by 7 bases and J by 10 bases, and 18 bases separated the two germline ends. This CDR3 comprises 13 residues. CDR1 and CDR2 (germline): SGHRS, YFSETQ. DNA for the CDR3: TGCGCCAGCCGCGCAACGGAGGTCGGGGAGCAGTTCTTC. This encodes CASRATEVGEQFF.

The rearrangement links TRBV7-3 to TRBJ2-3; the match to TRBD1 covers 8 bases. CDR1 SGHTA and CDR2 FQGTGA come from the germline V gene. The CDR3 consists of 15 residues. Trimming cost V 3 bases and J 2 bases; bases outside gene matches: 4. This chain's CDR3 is CASSFDRGPTDTQYF. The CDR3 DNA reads TGTGCCAGCAGCTTCGACAGGGGACCCACAGATACGCAGTATTTT.

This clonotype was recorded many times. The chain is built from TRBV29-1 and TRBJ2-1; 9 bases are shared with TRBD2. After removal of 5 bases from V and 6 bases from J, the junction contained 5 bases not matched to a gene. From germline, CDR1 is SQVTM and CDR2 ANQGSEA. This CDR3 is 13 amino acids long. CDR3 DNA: TGCAGCGTTTCCCCGGGACTAGCCAATGAGCAGTTCTTC. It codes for CSVSPGLANEQFF.

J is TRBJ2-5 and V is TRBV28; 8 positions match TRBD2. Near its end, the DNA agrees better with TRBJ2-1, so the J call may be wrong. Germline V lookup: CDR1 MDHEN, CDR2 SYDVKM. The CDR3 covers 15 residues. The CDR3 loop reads CASSFSGGPVNEQFF. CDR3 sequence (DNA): TGTGCCAGCAGTTTCTCGGGAGGGCCGGTCAATGAGCAGTTCTTC.

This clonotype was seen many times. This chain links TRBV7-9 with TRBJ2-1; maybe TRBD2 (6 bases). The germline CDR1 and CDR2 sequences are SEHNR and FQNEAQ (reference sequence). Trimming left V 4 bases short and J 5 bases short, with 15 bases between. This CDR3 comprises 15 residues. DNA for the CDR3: TGTGCCAGCAGCTCCCTCGGGCGGGGCGACAATGAGCAGTTCTTC. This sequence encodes CASSSLGRGDNEQFF.

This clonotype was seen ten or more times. CDR3 amino acids: CSARDVGELNNEQFF. The CDR3 bases are TGCAGTGCTAGAGATGTGGGGGAGTTAAACAATGAGCAGTTCTTC. The chain employs TRBV20-1 and TRBJ2-1; tentatively, D is TRBD1 or TRBD2 (5 bases each). The ends were cut back, 0 bases at V and 5 bases at J, with 14 bases in the middle. The CDR3 covers 15 residues. CDR1 and CDR2 from the germline V gene are DFQATT and SNEGSKA (reference sequence).

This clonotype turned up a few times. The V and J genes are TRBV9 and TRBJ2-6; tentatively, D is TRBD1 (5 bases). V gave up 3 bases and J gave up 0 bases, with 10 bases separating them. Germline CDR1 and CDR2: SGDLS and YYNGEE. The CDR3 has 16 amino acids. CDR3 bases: TGTGCCAGCAGCGCAGACAGCCACTCTGGGGCCAACGTCCTGACTTTC. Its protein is CASSADSHSGANVLTF.

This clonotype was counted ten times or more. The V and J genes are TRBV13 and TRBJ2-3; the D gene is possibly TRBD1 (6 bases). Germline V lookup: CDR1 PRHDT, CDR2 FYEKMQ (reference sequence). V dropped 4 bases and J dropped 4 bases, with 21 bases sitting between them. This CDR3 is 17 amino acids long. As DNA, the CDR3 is TGTGCCAGCAGCTATGAGGGGGACCCTCGTTTCTCAGATACGCAGTATTTT. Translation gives CASSYEGDPRFSDTQYF.

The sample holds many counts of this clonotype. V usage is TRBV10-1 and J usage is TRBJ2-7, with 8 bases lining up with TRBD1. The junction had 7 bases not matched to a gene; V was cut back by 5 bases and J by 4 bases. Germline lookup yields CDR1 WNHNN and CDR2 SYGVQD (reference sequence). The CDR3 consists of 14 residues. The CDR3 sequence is CASSPAGQAYEQYF. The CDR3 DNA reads TGCGCCAGCAGTCCTGCGGGACAGGCGTACGAGCAGTACTTC.